The sequence of this T cell receptor (beta chain) was determined in a study of radiotherapy plus CTLA-4 blockade in lung cancer. Germline V gives CDR1 SNHLY, CDR2 FYNNEI. The CDR3 covers 20 residues. J was trimmed by 2 bases and V by 0 bases; bases with no gene match: 12. Clones were sequenced by immunoSEQ multiplex PCR, and TCRdb holds only the in-frame ones, with some missing. The repertoire holds about 59,000 clones, approximately 70% seen once, with around 8.8% in the top ten. Material: peripheral blood, obtained from a patient treated with radiotherapy plus ipilimumab. The receptor comes from a human donor with non-small cell lung cancer whose response to radiotherapy plus ipilimumab could not be evaluated. J is TRBJ2-4 and V is TRBV2; TRBD2 matches 11 bases. CDR3 loop: CASSEARGSGGAGSKNIQYF. CDR3 sequence (DNA): TGTGCCAGCAGTGAAGCGCGGGGTAGCGGGGGGGCCGGGTCCAAAAACATTCAGTACTTC.